A single sample is the source of the 25 T cell receptor beta chains below, sequenced in a study of blood T cell repertoires in COVID-19. Clones were sequenced by immunoSEQ multiplex PCR, and TCRdb holds only the in-frame ones, with some missing. The repertoire holds 250,000 to 300,000 clones, over 80% seen once, with approximately 10% in the top ten. Sequenced sample: peripheral blood. These receptors all stem from a woman aged 70-85 years with COVID-19, enrolled during active disease.

The chain recombines TRBV28 with TRBJ2-7; TRBD2 is a possible D gene (5 bases). The V end lost 2 bases, the J end lost 6 bases, and 8 bases lay between the germline ends. CDR1 and CDR2 (germline): MDHEN, SYDVKM. CDR3 length: 12 amino acids. The CDR3: CASSLRGVEQYF. DNA of the CDR3: TGTGCCAGCAGTTTACGGGGAGTCGAGCAGTACTTC.

The rearrangement links TRBV7-9 to TRBJ2-2; 15 bases line up with TRBD2. In germline, CDR1 is SEHNR, CDR2 FQNEAQ (reference sequence). With V trimmed by 5 bases and J by 6 bases, 4 bases remained unmatched. This CDR3 has 16 amino acids. The CDR3 DNA reads TGTGCCAGCAGCCTGGGACTAGCGGGAGGTGCCGGGGAGCTGTTTTTT. Residues: CASSLGLAGGAGELFF. The whole variable domain, remainder taken from reference TRBV7-9 and TRBJ2-2, is DTGVSQNPRHKITKRGQNVTFRCDPISEHNRLYWYRQTLGQGPEFLTYFQNEAQLEKSRLLSDRFSAERPKGSFSTLEIQRTEQGDSAMYLCASSLGLAGGAGELFFGEGSRLTVL.

The chain is built from TRBV7-2 and TRBJ1-2; 7 nucleotides align to TRBD1. With V trimmed by 1 base and J by 6 bases, 2 bases remained unmatched. CDR1 and CDR2 from the germline V gene are SGHTA and FQGNSA. The CDR3 consists of 13 residues. The CDR3 sequence is CASSLVQGDGYTF. DNA for the CDR3: TGTGCCAGCAGCTTAGTGCAGGGGGATGGCTACACCTTC.

This chain joins TRBV28 and TRBJ1-5; 8 nucleotides match TRBD1. This CDR3 is built from 18 residues. The V segment lost 2 bases and the J segment 0 bases; nucleotides outside the gene matches: 9. Germline CDR1 reads MDHEN; CDR2 reads SYDVKM. CDR3 sequence (DNA): TGTGCCAGCAGTTTAGGGTCGGGACAGGCATATAGCAATCAGCCCCAGCATTTT. The encoded protein is CASSLGSGQAYSNQPQHF.

V is TRBV4-2 and J is TRBJ2-3, with 10 bases fitting TRBD2. The V and J ends lost 4 bases and 0 bases, in that order; junction bases with no gene match: 13. This CDR3 is built from 19 residues. Germline V gene sequence: CDR1 LGHNA, CDR2 YNFKEQ. This chain's CDR3 is CASSPQGQSGRGSTDTQYF. The DNA for the CDR3 is TGTGCCAGCAGCCCCCAGGGTCAAAGCGGGAGGGGTAGCACAGATACGCAGTATTTT.

The chain uses TRBV28 and TRBJ2-5; no firm D call. Trimming removed 4 bases from V and 4 bases from J, with 16 bases in between. CDR1 MDHEN and CDR2 SYDVKM come from the germline V gene. The CDR3 consists of 15 residues. The CDR3 loop is CASSSSPELAETQYF. In DNA form, the CDR3 reads TGTGCCAGCAGTTCCAGTCCCGAATTGGCAGAGACCCAGTACTTC. Using reference TRBV28 and TRBJ2-5 for the parts outside the CDR3, the full variable domain is DVKVTQSSRYLVKRTGEKVFLECVQDMDHENMFWYRQDPGLGLRLIYFSYDVKMKEKGDIPEGYSVSREKKERFSLILESASTNQTSMYLCASSSSPELAETQYFGPGTRLLVL.

This clone showed up just a few times. The gene calls are TRBV29-1 and TRBJ1-2, with D tentatively TRBD1 (6 bases). The CDR3 runs to 15 residues. The V gene's germline CDR1 is SQVTM and CDR2 ANQGSEA. V gave up 5 bases and J gave up 2 bases, with 18 bases separating them. The DNA of the CDR3 is TGCAGCGTTACCCGAGGGACACGGTCCAACTATGGCTACACCTTC. Its translation is CSVTRGTRSNYGYTF. Variable domain in full (rest from reference TRBV29-1 and TRBJ1-2): SAVISQKPSRDICQRGTSLTIQCQVDSQVTMMFWYRQQPGQSLTLIATANQGSEATYESGFVIDKFPISRPNLTFSTLTVSNMSPEDSSIYLCSVTRGTRSNYGYTFGSGTRLTVV.

V gene TRBV6-5 combines with J gene TRBJ1-4; unclear D gene. V shed 0 bases and J shed 7 bases, with 15 bases lying between them. Germline assignment: CDR1 MNHEY and CDR2 SVGAGI. This CDR3 has 16 amino acids. The CDR3 bases are TGTGCCAGCAGTTACTCTTATCCGGGAAGAAGTGAAAAACTGTTTTTT. Protein: CASSYSYPGRSEKLFF.

This sequence joins TRBV28 and TRBJ2-7; TRBD2 aligns across 7 bases. The J segment lost 0 bases and the V segment lost 6 bases, leaving 11 bases of the junction unmatched. The CDR3 is made up of 16 amino acids. Germline V gene lookup returns CDR1 MDHEN and CDR2 SYDVKM. This chain's CDR3 is CASSLGDRDYSYEQYF. CDR3 nucleotides: TGTGCCAGCAGCCTCGGGGACCGGGACTACTCCTACGAGCAGTACTTC.

This clone appeared once. V and J are TRBV28 and TRBJ1-4; D uncertain. The CDR3 runs 11 residues. Germline loops: CDR1 MDHEN, CDR2 SYDVKM. V shed 9 bases and J shed 4 bases, with 6 bases lying between them. The CDR3 is CASHFNEKLFF. CDR3 sequence (DNA): TGTGCCAGTCATTTTAATGAAAAACTGTTTTTT.

On this clone itself: This sample also contains other DNA sequences that code for the same CDR3. The rearrangement joins TRBV18 to TRBJ2-1, with a weak D call TRBD2 (6 bases). Germline assignment: CDR1 KGHSH and CDR2 LQKENI. The CDR3 spans 14 residues. V lost 0 bases and J lost 7, with 10 bases in between. CDR3 sequence: CASSPPGGRNEQFF. The CDR3 DNA follows: TGTGCCAGCTCACCACCGGGTGGGAGGAATGAGCAGTTCTTC. The whole variable domain, remainder taken from reference TRBV18 and TRBJ2-1, is NAGVMQNPRHLVRRRGQEARLRCSPMKGHSHVYWYRQLPEEGLKFMVYLQKENIIDESGMPKERFSAEFPKEGPSILRIQQVVRGDSAAYFCASSPPGGRNEQFFGPGTRLTVL.

The chain carries TRBV28 and TRBJ2-7; tentative D call: TRBD1 (5 bases). The V end was cut by 5 bases, the J end by 3 bases, with 14 bases between. Germline CDR1 MDHEN, CDR2 SYDVKM. CDR3 length equals 14 residues. This chain's CDR3 is CASSTYDSFYEQYF. DNA for the CDR3: TGTGCCAGCAGTACATACGACAGTTTCTACGAGCAGTACTTC.

This clone has just a few counts. This chain links TRBV3-1 (or the pseudogene TRBV3-2) with TRBJ1-1; D is ambiguous. Germline assignment: CDR1 LGHDT and CDR2 YNNKEL (reference sequence). Trimming cost V 1 base and J 1 base, with 7 bases left between them. The CDR3 has 14 amino acids. The CDR3 DNA reads as TGTGCCAGCAGCCAAGGTGTCAAGAACACTGAAGCTTTCTTT. The encoded protein is CASSQGVKNTEAFF.

The chain recombines TRBV20-1 with TRBJ2-7, with TRBD1 identical over 7 bases. There are 11 residues in the CDR3. Germline loops: CDR1 DFQATT, CDR2 SNEGSKA (reference sequence). The trim removed 4 bases at V and 12 bases at J, leaving 9 bases unmatched. CDR3 protein: CSAKTGDQRYF. The CDR3 region has the DNA TGCAGTGCTAAAACAGGGGATCAGCGGTACTTC.

The V call is TRBV18, the J call TRBJ1-1; TRBD1 aligns across 12 bases. The CDR3 sequence is 18 residues long. With 0 bases clipped from V and 3 bases from J, the junction kept 8 bases outside the gene matches. The germline V gene has CDR1 KGHSH and CDR2 LQKENI. The CDR3 DNA sequence: TGTGCCAGCTCACCACCGGTGGGACAGGGGGCAGTTGACACTGAAGCTTTCTTT. It translates to CASSPPVGQGAVDTEAFF.

This chain uses TRBV7-9 with TRBJ1-2, with a tentative D call TRBD1 (5 bases). V was cut by 1 base and J by 4 bases, with 7 bases left in between. CDR3 length: 13 residues. Germline CDR1 SEHNR, CDR2 FQNEAQ (reference sequence). The CDR3 region is CASSLGQSYGYTF. DNA for the CDR3: TGTGCCAGCAGCTTAGGACAGTCCTATGGCTACACCTTC.

The chain joins TRBV4-1 to TRBJ1-3; possibly TRBD1 for D (5 bases). V shed 4 bases and J shed 2 bases, with 15 bases lying between them. This CDR3 has 16 residues. The germline V gene encodes CDR1 MGHRA and CDR2 YSYEKL. The CDR3 sequence: CASSRGGIEPGNTIYF. CDR3 in DNA: TGCGCCAGCAGCCGGGGGGGAATTGAGCCTGGAAACACCATATATTTT.

V is TRBV7-2 and J is TRBJ1-5; D gene ambiguous. The CDR3 length is 16 residues. With 2 bases removed from V and 6 bases from J, the gap between germline ends came to 17 bases. Germline V gives CDR1 SGHTA, CDR2 FQGNSA. The CDR3 loop is CASSLQGRRSGQPQHF. In DNA form, the CDR3 reads TGTGCCAGCAGCTTACAAGGGAGACGGAGCGGTCAGCCCCAGCATTTT.

This clone ranks as medium-sized. The chain joins TRBV28 to TRBJ2-7, with D perhaps matching TRBD2 (7 bases). The germline V gene encodes CDR1 MDHEN and CDR2 SYDVKM. The CDR3 consists of 16 residues. The V end was cut by 5 bases, the J end by 3 bases, with 20 bases between. CDR3 sequence reads: CASSRSRGGLYYEQYF. CDR3 bases: TGTGCCAGCAGTCGATCCAGGGGAGGGCTATACTACGAGCAGTACTTC.

This clone came up once. This chain joins TRBV5-1 and TRBJ1-3; a possible D gene is TRBD1 (6 bases). Deletions cut 0 bases from V and 2 bases from J, with 12 bases between. The CDR3 is 16 amino acids. Germline lookup yields CDR1 SGHRS and CDR2 YFSETQ. The DNA of the CDR3 is TGCGCCAGCAGCTTGGTCGGGGGGCAGGCTGGAAACACCATATATTTT. Its translation is CASSLVGGQAGNTIYF.

The V and J genes are TRBV10-3 and TRBJ2-7; 8 bases are shared with TRBD1. CDR1 is ENHRY, CDR2 SYGVKD, per germline. Losses at the gene ends were 6 bases for V and 2 bases for J; bases not matched to a gene: 3. This CDR3 spans 13 amino acids. The CDR3 region is CAIRDRAAYEQYF. Here the CDR3 DNA reads TGTGCCATCAGGGACAGGGCAGCCTACGAGCAGTACTTC.

The chain couples TRBV30 to TRBJ2-1; 9 bases map to TRBD2. Germline assignment: CDR1 GTSNPN and CDR2 SVGIG (reference sequence). Trimming removed 5 bases from V and 8 bases from J; junction bases left unmatched: 7. There are 13 residues in the CDR3. CDR3 residues: CAWGAGGVHEQFF. The DNA for the CDR3 is TGTGCCTGGGGAGCGGGAGGAGTCCATGAGCAGTTCTTC.

This chain links TRBV19 with TRBJ1-3, with TRBD1 matching over 9 bases. The germline V gene encodes CDR1 LNHDA and CDR2 SQIVND (reference sequence). The V gene end was trimmed by 9 bases and the J gene end by 4 bases; junction bases not matched to a gene: 4. This CDR3 has 13 residues. The CDR3 sequence is CASTGGTGNTIYF. CDR3 coding DNA: TGTGCCAGCACAGGGGGCACAGGAAACACCATATATTTT.

The sample holds a few counts of this clone. The rearrangement uses TRBV7-9 and TRBJ1-3; 7 nucleotides agree with TRBD1. There are 15 residues in the CDR3. The V segment lost 1 base and the J segment 4 bases; nucleotides outside the gene matches: 4. Germline V gene sequence: CDR1 SEHNR, CDR2 FQNEAQ (reference sequence). In DNA form, the CDR3 reads TGTGCCAGCAGCTTAGATCTGGACAGGGGAAACACCATATATTTT. Protein product: CASSLDLDRGNTIYF.

This clone was seen once. The V call is TRBV30, the J call TRBJ1-1; D call uncertain. The CDR3 has 13 amino acids. Trimming removed 3 bases from V and 1 base from J, with 9 bases in between. CDR1 is GTSNPN and CDR2 is SVGIG in the germline V gene (reference sequence). As DNA, the CDR3 is TGTGCCTGGAGCCCCAGGCCGAACACTGAAGCTTTCTTT. It encodes CAWSPRPNTEAFF. Filled out from reference TRBV30 and TRBJ1-1, the complete variable domain reads SQTIHQWPATLVQPVGSPLSLECTVEGTSNPNLYWYRQAAGRGLQLLFYSVGIGQISSEVPQNLSASRPQDRQFILSSKKLLLSDSGFYLCAWSPRPNTEAFFGQGTRLTVV.